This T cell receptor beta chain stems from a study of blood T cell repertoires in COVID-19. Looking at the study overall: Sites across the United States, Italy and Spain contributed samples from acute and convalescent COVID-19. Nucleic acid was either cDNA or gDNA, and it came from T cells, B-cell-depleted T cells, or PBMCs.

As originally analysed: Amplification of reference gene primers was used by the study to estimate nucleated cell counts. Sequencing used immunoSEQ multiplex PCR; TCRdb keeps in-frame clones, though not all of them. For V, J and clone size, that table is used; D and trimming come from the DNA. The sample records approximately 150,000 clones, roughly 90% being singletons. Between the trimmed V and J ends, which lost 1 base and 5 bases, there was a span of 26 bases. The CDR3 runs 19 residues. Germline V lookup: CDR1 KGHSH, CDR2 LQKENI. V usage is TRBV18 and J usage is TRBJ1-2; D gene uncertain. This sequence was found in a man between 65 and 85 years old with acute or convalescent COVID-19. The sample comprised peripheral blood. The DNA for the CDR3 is TGTGCCAGCTCACCACTTCCACCCACCCTTCAACCGATACTATATGGCTACACCTTC. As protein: CASSPLPPTLQPILYGYTF.